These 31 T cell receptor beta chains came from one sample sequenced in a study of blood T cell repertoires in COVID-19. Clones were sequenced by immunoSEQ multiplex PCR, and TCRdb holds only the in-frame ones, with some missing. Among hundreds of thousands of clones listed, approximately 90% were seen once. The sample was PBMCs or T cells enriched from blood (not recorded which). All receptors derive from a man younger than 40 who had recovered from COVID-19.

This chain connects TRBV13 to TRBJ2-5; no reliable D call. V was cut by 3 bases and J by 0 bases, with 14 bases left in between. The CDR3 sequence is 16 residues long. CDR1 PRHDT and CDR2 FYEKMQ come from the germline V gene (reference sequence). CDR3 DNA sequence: TGTGCCAGCAGCTTTTGGGTCCTGGCGGACCAAGAGACCCAGTACTTC. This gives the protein CASSFWVLADQETQYF.

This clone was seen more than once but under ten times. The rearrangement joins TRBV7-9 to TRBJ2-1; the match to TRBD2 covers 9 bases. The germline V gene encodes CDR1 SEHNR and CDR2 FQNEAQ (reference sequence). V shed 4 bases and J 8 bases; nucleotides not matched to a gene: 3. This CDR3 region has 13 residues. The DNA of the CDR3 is TGTGCCAGCAGCTCGGGACTAGCTCATGAGCAGTTCTTC. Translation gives CASSSGLAHEQFF.

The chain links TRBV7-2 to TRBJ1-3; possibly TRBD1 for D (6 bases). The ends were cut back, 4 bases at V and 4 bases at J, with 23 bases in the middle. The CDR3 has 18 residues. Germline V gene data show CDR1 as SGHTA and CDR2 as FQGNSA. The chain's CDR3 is CASSSLPGTPGIGNTIYF. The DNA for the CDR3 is TGTGCCAGCAGCTCCCTCCCCGGGACACCAGGGATCGGAAACACCATATATTTT.

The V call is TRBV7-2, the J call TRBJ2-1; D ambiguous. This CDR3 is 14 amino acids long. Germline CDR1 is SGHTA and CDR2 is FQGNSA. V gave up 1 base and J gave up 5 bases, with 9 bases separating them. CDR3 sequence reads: CASSLGRSNNEQFF. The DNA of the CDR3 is TGTGCCAGCAGCTTAGGCAGGTCAAACAATGAGCAGTTCTTC.

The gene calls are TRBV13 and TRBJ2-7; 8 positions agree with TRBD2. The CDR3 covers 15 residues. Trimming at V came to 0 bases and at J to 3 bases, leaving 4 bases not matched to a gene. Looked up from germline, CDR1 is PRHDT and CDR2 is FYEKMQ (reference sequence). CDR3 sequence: CASSLGIAGIYEQYF. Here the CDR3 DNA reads TGTGCCAGCAGCTTAGGGATAGCGGGGATCTACGAGCAGTACTTC.

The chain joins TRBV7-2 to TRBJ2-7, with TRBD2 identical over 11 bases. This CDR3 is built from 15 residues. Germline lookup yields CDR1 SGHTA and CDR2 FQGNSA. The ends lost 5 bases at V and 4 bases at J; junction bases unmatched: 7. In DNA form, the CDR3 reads TGTGCCAGCAGCCCCCAAATAGCGGGAGGGTACGAGCAGTACTTC. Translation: CASSPQIAGGYEQYF.

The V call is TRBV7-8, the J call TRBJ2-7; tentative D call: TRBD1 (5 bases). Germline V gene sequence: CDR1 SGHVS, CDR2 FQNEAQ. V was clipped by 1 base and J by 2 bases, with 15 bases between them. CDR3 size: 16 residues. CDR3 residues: CASSLEGPGIPYEQYF. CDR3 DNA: TGTGCCAGCAGCTTAGAGGGTCCAGGGATCCCCTACGAGCAGTACTTC.

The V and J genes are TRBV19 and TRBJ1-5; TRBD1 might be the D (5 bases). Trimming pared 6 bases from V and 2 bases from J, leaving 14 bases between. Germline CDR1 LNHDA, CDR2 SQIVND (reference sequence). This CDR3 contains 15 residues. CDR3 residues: CASSATGGGNQPQHF. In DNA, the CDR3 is TGTGCCAGTAGCGCCACGGGGGGGGGCAATCAGCCCCAGCATTTT.

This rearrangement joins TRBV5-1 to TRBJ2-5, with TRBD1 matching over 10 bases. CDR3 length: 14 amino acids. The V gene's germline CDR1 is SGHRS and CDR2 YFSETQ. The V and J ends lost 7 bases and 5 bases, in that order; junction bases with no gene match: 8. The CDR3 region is CASAPGQGSETQYF. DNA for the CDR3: TGCGCCAGCGCCCCGGGACAGGGGTCGGAGACCCAGTACTTC.

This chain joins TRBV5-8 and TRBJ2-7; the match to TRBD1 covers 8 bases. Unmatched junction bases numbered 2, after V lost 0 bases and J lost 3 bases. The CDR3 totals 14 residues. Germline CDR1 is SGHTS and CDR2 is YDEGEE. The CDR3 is CASSLAGTGYEQYF. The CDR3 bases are TGTGCCAGCAGCTTGGCCGGGACAGGCTACGAGCAGTACTTC. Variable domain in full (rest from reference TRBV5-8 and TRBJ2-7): EAGVTQSPTHLIKTRGQQATLRCSPISGHTSVYWYQQALGLGLQFLLWYDEGEERNRGNFPPRFSGRQFPNYSSELNVNALELEDSALYLCASSLAGTGYEQYFGPGTRLTVT.

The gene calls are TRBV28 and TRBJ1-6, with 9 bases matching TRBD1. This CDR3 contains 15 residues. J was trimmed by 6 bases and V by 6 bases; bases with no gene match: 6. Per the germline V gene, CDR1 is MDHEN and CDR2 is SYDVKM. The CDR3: CASSYRDRVNSPLHF. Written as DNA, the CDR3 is TGTGCCAGCAGCTACCGGGACAGGGTTAATTCACCCCTCCACTTT.

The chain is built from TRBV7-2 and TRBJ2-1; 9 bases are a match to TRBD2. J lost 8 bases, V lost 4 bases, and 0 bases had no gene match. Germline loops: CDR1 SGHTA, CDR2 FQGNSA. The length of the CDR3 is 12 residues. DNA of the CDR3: TGTGCCAGCAGCTGGACTAGCGATGAGCAGTTCTTC. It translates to CASSWTSDEQFF.

The CDR3 is CASSFAAFGAGELFF. The CDR3 DNA reads as TGCGCCAGCAGCTTTGCGGCGTTCGGGGCCGGGGAGCTGTTTTTT. The V call is TRBV5-1, the J call TRBJ2-2; a weak D match, TRBD2 (5 bases). The CDR3 has 15 amino acids. Looked up from germline, CDR1 is SGHRS and CDR2 is YFSETQ. V was pared by 2 bases and J by 6 bases, with 14 bases between.

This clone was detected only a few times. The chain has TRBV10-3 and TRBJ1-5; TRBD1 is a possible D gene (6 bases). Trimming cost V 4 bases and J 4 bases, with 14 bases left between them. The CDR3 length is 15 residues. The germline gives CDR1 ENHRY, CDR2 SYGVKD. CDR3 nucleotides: TGTGCCATCAGTGCTGGGGCAGGGGTAAATCAGCCCCAGCATTTT. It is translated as CAISAGAGVNQPQHF.

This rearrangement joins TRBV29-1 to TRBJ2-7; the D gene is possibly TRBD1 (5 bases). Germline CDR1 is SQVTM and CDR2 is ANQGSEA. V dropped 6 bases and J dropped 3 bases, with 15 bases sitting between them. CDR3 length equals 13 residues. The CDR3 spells CSVLGADLYEQYF. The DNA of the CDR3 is TGCAGCGTGCTTGGGGCGGACCTCTACGAGCAGTACTTC.

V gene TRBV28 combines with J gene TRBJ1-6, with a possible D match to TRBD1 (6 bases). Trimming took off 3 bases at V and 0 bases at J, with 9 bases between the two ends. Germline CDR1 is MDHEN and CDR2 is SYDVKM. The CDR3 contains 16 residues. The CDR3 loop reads CASSLTGYSYNSPLHF. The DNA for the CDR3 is TGTGCCAGCAGTTTGACAGGCTACTCCTATAATTCACCCCTCCACTTT.

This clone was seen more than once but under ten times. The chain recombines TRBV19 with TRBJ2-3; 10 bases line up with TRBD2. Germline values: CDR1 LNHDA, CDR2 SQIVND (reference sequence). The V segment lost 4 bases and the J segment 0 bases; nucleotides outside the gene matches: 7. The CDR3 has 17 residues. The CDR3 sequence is CASSNRAGGTSTDTQYF. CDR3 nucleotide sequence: TGTGCCAGTAGTAACCGAGCGGGAGGGACTAGCACAGATACGCAGTATTTT.

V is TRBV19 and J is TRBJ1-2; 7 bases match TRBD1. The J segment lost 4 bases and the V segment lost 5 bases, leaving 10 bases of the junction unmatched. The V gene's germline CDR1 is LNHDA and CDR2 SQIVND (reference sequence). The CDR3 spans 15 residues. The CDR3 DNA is TGTGCCAGTAGTTCCAGCGGACAGGCTCTCTATGGCTACACCTTC. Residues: CASSSSGQALYGYTF. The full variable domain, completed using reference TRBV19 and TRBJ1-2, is DGGITQSPKYLFRKEGQNVTLSCEQNLNHDAMYWYRQDPGQGLRLIYYSQIVNDFQKGDIAEGYSVSREKKESFPLTVTSAQKNPTAFYLCASSSSGQALYGYTFGSGTRLTVV.

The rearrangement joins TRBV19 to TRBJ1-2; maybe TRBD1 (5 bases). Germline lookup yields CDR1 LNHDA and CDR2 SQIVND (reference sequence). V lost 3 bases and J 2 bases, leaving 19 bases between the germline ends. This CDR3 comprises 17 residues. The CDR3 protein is CASSITLAGHRNYGYTF. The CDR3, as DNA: TGTGCCAGTAGTATCACCCTGGCCGGACACCGAAACTATGGCTACACCTTC.

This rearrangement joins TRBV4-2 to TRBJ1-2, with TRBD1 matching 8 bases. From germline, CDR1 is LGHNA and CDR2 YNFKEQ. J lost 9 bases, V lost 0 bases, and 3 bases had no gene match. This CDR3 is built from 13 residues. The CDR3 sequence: CASSQEGQGRYTF. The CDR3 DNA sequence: TGTGCCAGCAGCCAAGAAGGACAGGGTCGCTACACCTTC.

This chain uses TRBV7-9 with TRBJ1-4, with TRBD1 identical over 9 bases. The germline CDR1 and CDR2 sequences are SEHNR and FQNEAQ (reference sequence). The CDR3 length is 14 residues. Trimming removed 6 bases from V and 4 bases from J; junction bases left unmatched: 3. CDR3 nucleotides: TGTGCCAGCAGAACAGGGGGCAATAATGAAAAACTGTTTTTT. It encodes CASRTGGNNEKLFF.

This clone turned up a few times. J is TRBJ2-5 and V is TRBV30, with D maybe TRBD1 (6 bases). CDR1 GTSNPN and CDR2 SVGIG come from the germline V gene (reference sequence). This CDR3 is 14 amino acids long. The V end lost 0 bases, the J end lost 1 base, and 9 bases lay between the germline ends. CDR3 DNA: TGTGCCTGGAGTGTAGGACAGTTCCAAGAGACCCAGTACTTC. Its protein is CAWSVGQFQETQYF.

CDR3 sequence reads: CAKNRGHNYGYTF. DNA of the CDR3: TGTGCCAAAAATAGGGGCCATAACTATGGCTACACCTTC. The chain is built from TRBV19 and TRBJ1-2; TRBD1 is a possible D gene (5 bases). Germline CDR1 is LNHDA and CDR2 is SQIVND (reference sequence). Trimming cost V 10 bases and J 1 base, with 13 bases left between them. The CDR3 has 13 amino acids.

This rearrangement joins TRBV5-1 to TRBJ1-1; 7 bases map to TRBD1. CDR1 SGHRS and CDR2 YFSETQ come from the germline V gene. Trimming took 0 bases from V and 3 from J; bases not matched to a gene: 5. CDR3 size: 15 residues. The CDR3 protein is CASSLGPGGDTEAFF. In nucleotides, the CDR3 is TGCGCCAGCAGCTTGGGGCCAGGGGGTGACACTGAAGCTTTCTTT.

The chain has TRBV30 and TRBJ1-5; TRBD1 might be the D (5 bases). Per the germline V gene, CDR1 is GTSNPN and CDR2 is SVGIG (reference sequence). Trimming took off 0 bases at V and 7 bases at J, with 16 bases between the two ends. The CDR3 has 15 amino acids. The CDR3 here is CAWSVGVGLRQPQHF. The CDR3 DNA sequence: TGTGCCTGGAGTGTTGGAGTGGGGCTGCGACAGCCCCAGCATTTT. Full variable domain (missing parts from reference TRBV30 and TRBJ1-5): SQTIHQWPATLVQPVGSPLSLECTVEGTSNPNLYWYRQAAGRGLQLLFYSVGIGQISSEVPQNLSASRPQDRQFILSSKKLLLSDSGFYLCAWSVGVGLRQPQHFGDGTRLSIL.

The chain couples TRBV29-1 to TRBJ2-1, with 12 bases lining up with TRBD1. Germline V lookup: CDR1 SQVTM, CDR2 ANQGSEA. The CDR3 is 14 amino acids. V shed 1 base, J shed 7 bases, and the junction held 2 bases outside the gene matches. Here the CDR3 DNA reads TGCAGCGTTGAAGGGGGACAGGGGGCAAATGAGCAGTTCTTC. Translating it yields CSVEGGQGANEQFF.

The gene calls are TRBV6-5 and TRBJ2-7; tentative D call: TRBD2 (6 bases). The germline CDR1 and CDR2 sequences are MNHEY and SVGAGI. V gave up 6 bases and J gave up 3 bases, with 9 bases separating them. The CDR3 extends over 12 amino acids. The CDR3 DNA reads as TGTGCCAGCAGGGAGGGGAACTACGAGCAGTACTTC. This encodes CASREGNYEQYF.

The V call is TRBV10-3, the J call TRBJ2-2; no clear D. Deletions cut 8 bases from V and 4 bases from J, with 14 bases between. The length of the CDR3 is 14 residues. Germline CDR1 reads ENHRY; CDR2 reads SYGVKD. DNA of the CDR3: TGTGCCATCTCGGCCGTCTGGGCCACCGGGGAGCTGTTTTTT. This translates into CAISAVWATGELFF.

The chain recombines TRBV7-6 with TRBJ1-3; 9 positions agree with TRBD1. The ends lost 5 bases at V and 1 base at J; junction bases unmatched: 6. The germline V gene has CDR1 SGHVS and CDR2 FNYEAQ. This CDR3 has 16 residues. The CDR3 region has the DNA TGTGCCAGCAGCCTGGACAGGGGAAGGTCTGGAAACACCATATATTTT. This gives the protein CASSLDRGRSGNTIYF.

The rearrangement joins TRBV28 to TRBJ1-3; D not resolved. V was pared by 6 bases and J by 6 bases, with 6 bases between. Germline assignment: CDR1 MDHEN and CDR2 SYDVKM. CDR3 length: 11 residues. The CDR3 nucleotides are TGTGCCAGCAGCCTCGTAAACACCATATATTTT. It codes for CASSLVNTIYF. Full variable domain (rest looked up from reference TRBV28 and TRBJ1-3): DVKVTQSSRYLVKRTGEKVFLECVQDMDHENMFWYRQDPGLGLRLIYFSYDVKMKEKGDIPEGYSVSREKKERFSLILESASTNQTSMYLCASSLVNTIYFGEGSWLTVV.

DNA of the CDR3: TGTGCCAGCAGTCCTAATCGAGGACAGGGGATCTATGGCTACACCTTC. Encoded protein: CASSPNRGQGIYGYTF. The chain carries TRBV27 and TRBJ1-2; 9 nucleotides agree with TRBD1. CDR1 MNHEY and CDR2 SMNVEV come from the germline V gene (reference sequence). Trimming cost V 5 bases and J 4 bases; bases outside gene matches: 11. The CDR3 totals 16 residues.